Below, one T cell receptor (beta chain) is given with its context. Antigen: not known. As to time point: week 5, during vaccination. All doses held 300 ug of mutant IDH1 20-mer peptide, with topical imiquimod. New WHO grade 3 or 4 astrocytomas that were IDH1-mutant and ATRX-lost occurred in the donors. V lost 5 bases to trimming and J lost 5 bases, with 15 bases between them. This CDR3 spans 14 amino acids. Per the germline V gene, CDR1 is SGHAT and CDR2 is FQNNGV. The sample is drawn from a study of a mutant IDH1 vaccine in newly diagnosed glioma. Study-wide context: There were 62.5% males and around 40% females among treated patients, whose mean age was about 44 years.

Repertoires were generated with immunoSEQ multiplex PCR, while TCRdb's copy carries only in-frame clones and drops some. The table lists approximately 76,000 clones, about 91% of them singletons. Findings and limits, study-wide: Immune responses arising from the vaccine appeared in about 95% of patients. Variations in leading peripheral T cell clonotypes appeared to have no connection with pseudoprogression.

The sequenced sample was PBMCs, obtained from a glioma patient whose treatment included an IDH1 peptide vaccine. The rearrangement uses TRBV11-2 and TRBJ2-5, with D possibly TRBD2 on 5 matching bases. This TCR was sampled from a woman between 45 and 65 years old with glioma. CDR3 DNA: TGTGCCAGCAGCCAAGGACTGTCCGGCGAGACCCAGTACTTC. Translating it yields CASSQGLSGETQYF.